This T cell receptor (beta chain) was retrieved from a study of T cell repertoires in cytomegalovirus infection. Whole-study context: Public TCR beta signature analysis indicated the presence of both CMV infection and matching HLA type.

TCRdb reprocessed the reads via MiXCR and lists one record per CDR3 protein. Of 400,000 to 550,000 distinct CDR3 sequences listed, roughly 12% are singletons. This CDR3 spans 13 amino acids. Germline CDR1 and CDR2: MDHEN and SYDVKM. With 7 bases clipped from V and 6 bases from J, the junction kept 9 bases outside the gene matches. With regard to this clonotype: The antigen is unknown.

General observations from the study: Cumulative public TCR beta family frequency identified CMV carriers with the relevant HLA.

The chain couples TRBV28 to TRBJ2-7; 7 positions match TRBD1. The source is a human donor in good health (CMV status not recorded). Some clones in this sample may be carry-over from other donors' samples. Sequenced material: PBMCs. The CDR3 spells CASTGEGAVEQYF. The CDR3, as DNA: TGTGCCAGCACAGGCGAGGGGGCGGTCGAGCAGTACTTC.